One and the same sample provided the 14 T cell receptor beta chains below, sequenced in a study of long-term antiretroviral therapy in people with HIV. Run at survey level, the immunoSEQ assay was version v3.0. The protocol was immunoSEQ multiplex PCR, while the TCRdb copy is restricted to in-frame clones and leaves out a portion. The sample carries around 30,000 clones, 85% to 95% recorded once. The material was unsorted PBMCs, obtained more than 7.3 years after starting antiretroviral therapy. These receptors came from a man aged 50 to 60 with HIV.

This chain links TRBV5-1 with TRBJ1-4, with D hard to call. V lost 1 base and J lost 8, with 9 bases in between. Germline loops: CDR1 SGHRS, CDR2 YFSETQ. The CDR3 runs to 13 residues. The DNA for the CDR3 is TGCGCCAGCAGCTTGATAATAGGCGAAAAACTGTTTTTT. It is translated as CASSLIIGEKLFF.

This chain uses TRBV11-2 with TRBJ2-7; possibly TRBD1 for D (6 bases). Per the germline V gene, CDR1 is SGHAT and CDR2 is FQNNGV. The CDR3 covers 15 residues. The V and J ends lost 2 bases and 2 bases respectively, with 13 bases between them. This CDR3 is CASSLSWQGPYEQYF. The CDR3 DNA follows: TGTGCCAGCAGCTTAAGTTGGCAGGGGCCCTACGAGCAGTACTTC.

This clone was counted only a few times. The chain uses TRBV28 and TRBJ1-5; D is unresolved. Between the trimmed V and J ends, which lost 6 bases and 0 bases, there was a span of 9 bases. The V gene's germline CDR1 is MDHEN and CDR2 SYDVKM. The CDR3 consists of 14 residues. The CDR3 DNA sequence: TGTGCCAGCAGGCCACTGTATAGCAATCAGCCCCAGCATTTT. Protein: CASRPLYSNQPQHF.

The chain is built from TRBV4-2 and TRBJ2-3, with D uncertain. Trimming cost V 0 bases and J 2 bases, with 9 bases left between them. Germline V lookup: CDR1 LGHNA, CDR2 YNFKEQ. The CDR3 extends over 15 amino acids. This CDR3 reads CASSQDGLTTDTQYF. In DNA form, the CDR3 reads TGTGCCAGCAGCCAAGACGGCCTTACCACAGATACGCAGTATTTT.

The chain carries TRBV11-2 and TRBJ2-2; TRBD2 is a possible D gene (7 bases). The CDR3 covers 14 residues. Trimming shortened V by 3 bases and J by 6 bases, and 11 bases separated the two germline ends. CDR1 is SGHAT and CDR2 is FQNNGV in the germline V gene. The CDR3 bases are TGTGCCAGCAGCTTGCGGGGGCAGGCCGGGGAGCTGTTTTTT. Translating it yields CASSLRGQAGELFF.

The rearrangement links TRBV10-3 to TRBJ2-2, with 7 bases lining up with TRBD2. CDR1 and CDR2 from the germline V gene are ENHRY and SYGVKD. CDR3 length: 18 amino acids. V lost 6 bases, J lost 0 bases, and 13 bases stayed unmatched. CDR3 in DNA: TGTGCCATCAGCGGAAGTCATGGCGCGGGGGCGAACACCGGGGAGCTGTTTTTT. Translating gives CAISGSHGAGANTGELFF.

This clone has a single count. The CDR3 nucleotides are TGTGCCAGCTCCCGCTTGAGAGAGGGGGTTTCCGAGCAGTACTTC. It translates to CASSRLREGVSEQYF. This rearrangement joins TRBV18 to TRBJ2-7; TRBD1 is a possible D gene (6 bases). The V gene's germline CDR1 is KGHSH and CDR2 LQKENI. The V end lost 6 bases, the J end lost 6 bases, and 21 bases lay between the germline ends. The CDR3 contains 15 residues.

This chain uses TRBV4-2 with TRBJ2-7, with a weak D call TRBD2 (5 bases). The CDR3 consists of 13 residues. Germline CDR1 LGHNA, CDR2 YNFKEQ. The V gene lost 4 bases and the J gene lost 7 bases, with 14 bases spanning the gap. CDR3: CASSPMKLGEQYF. Written as DNA, the CDR3 is TGTGCCAGCAGCCCCATGAAACTAGGGGAGCAGTACTTC.

The chain has TRBV19 and TRBJ1-6; tentative D call: TRBD1 (6 bases). Germline CDR1 and CDR2: LNHDA and SQIVND (reference sequence). Trimming removed 4 bases at V and 5 bases at J, with 12 bases between. The CDR3 totals 15 residues. The CDR3 bases are TGTGCCAGTAGTACCCGGACAGCAAATAATTCACCCCTCCACTTT. The encoded protein is CASSTRTANNSPLHF. Filled out from reference TRBV19 and TRBJ1-6, the complete variable domain reads DGGITQSPKYLFRKEGQNVTLSCEQNLNHDAMYWYRQDPGQGLRLIYYSQIVNDFQKGDIAEGYSVSREKKESFPLTVTSAQKNPTAFYLCASSTRTANNSPLHFGNGTRLTVT.

The chain links TRBV6-1 to TRBJ2-1, with D perhaps TRBD1 or TRBD2 (5 bases each). Germline-derived CDR1 and CDR2 are MNHNS and SASEGT. V was cut by 3 bases and J by 4 bases, with 16 bases left in between. This CDR3 has 16 residues. CDR3 in amino acids: CASSDLPGPGYNEQFF. The CDR3 bases are TGTGCCAGCAGTGATCTCCCGGGGCCAGGTTACAATGAGCAGTTCTTC.

This chain uses TRBV5-4 with TRBJ2-7; possibly TRBD2 for D (5 bases). The CDR3 has 14 residues. Germline CDR1 and CDR2: SGHNT and YYREEE (reference sequence). Trimming took 0 bases from V and 0 from J, leaving 7 bases between them. CDR3 region: CASSLGRGSYEQYF. In DNA, the CDR3 is TGTGCCAGCAGCTTGGGTCGGGGCTCCTACGAGCAGTACTTC.

The chain is built from TRBV13 and TRBJ1-1; D remains ambiguous. V was pared by 5 bases and J by 4 bases, with 5 bases between. Germline loops: CDR1 PRHDT, CDR2 FYEKMQ (reference sequence). The CDR3 runs 11 residues. DNA of the CDR3: TGTGCCAGCAGCAGTAGCACTGAAGCTTTCTTT. Translated, it gives CASSSSTEAFF.

The chain recombines TRBV7-9 with TRBJ2-6; D is uncertain. V dropped 5 bases and J dropped 0 bases, with 8 bases sitting between them. There are 15 residues in the CDR3. Germline lookup yields CDR1 SEHNR and CDR2 FQNEAQ (reference sequence). This CDR3 reads CASSPPVSGANVLTF. The CDR3 coding sequence is TGTGCCAGCAGCCCCCCAGTCTCTGGGGCCAACGTCCTGACTTTC.

The chain combines TRBV7-2 with TRBJ2-7; 8 nucleotides match TRBD1. The CDR3 totals 14 residues. The V segment lost 3 bases and the J segment 3 bases; nucleotides outside the gene matches: 4. Germline V gene sequence: CDR1 SGHTA, CDR2 FQGNSA. The CDR3 DNA is TGTGCCAGCAGCTTCTTAGGACAGGGCTACGAGCAGTACTTC. Protein: CASSFLGQGYEQYF.